The 21 T cell receptor beta chains below all came from one sample that was sequenced in a study of neurological immune-mediated disorders. TCRdb re-derived calls from the 5' RACE reads in MiXCR, one entry per CDR3 protein. The data hold 84,000 or so distinct CDR3 sequences, with about 4.5% observed a single time. Time point denoted: longitudinal time-point 3. Sequencing used PBMCs. These receptors all stem from a woman in her fifties or sixties with multiple sclerosis.

The chain joins TRBV18 to TRBJ1-5, with 7 bases matching TRBD1. Germline values: CDR1 KGHSH, CDR2 LQKENI. The V segment lost 1 base and the J segment 4 bases; nucleotides outside the gene matches: 4. There are 15 residues in the CDR3. The CDR3 is CASSPLQGGNQPQHF. The DNA for the CDR3 is TGTGCCAGCTCACCACTCCAGGGGGGAAATCAGCCCCAGCATTTT.

This clonotype has ten or more counts. The chain couples TRBV28 to TRBJ2-4, with a possible D match to TRBD2 (7 bases). The V gene lost 4 bases and the J gene lost 7 bases, with 20 bases spanning the gap. This CDR3 has 16 residues. Germline V CDR1 and CDR2: MDHEN, SYDVKM. CDR3 coding DNA: TGTGCCAGCAGTTCTCTCCAAAGGGGGGGAATCAACATTCAGTACTTC. Translating gives CASSSLQRGGINIQYF.

The genes are TRBV7-2 and TRBJ2-2, with D unclear. In germline, CDR1 is SGHTA, CDR2 FQGNSA. Trimming removed 0 bases at V and 0 bases at J, with 5 bases between. The CDR3 contains 15 residues. In DNA, the CDR3 is TGTGCCAGCAGCTTAGCGTCAACGAACACCGGGGAGCTGTTTTTT. It specifies CASSLASTNTGELFF.

This clonotype was seen many times. CDR3 residues: CASSLMLSDNYGYTF. The CDR3 DNA sequence: TGCGCCAGCAGCTTGATGTTGTCAGATAACTATGGCTACACCTTC. This rearrangement joins TRBV5-1 to TRBJ1-2; D not certain. The ends were cut back, 1 base at V and 1 base at J, with 11 bases in the middle. Per the germline V gene, CDR1 is SGHRS and CDR2 is YFSETQ. This CDR3 is built from 15 residues.

This clonotype was seen many times. This sequence joins TRBV20-1 and TRBJ2-5; 7 bases are shared with TRBD1. Germline CDR1 and CDR2: DFQATT and SNEGSKA (reference sequence). V trimming: 3 bases; J trimming: 5 bases; junction bases outside the gene matches: 9. This CDR3 comprises 14 residues. The CDR3 DNA reads TGCAGTGCTAGGCAGAGGGGGCTCCTGGAGACCCAGTACTTC. Translation: CSARQRGLLETQYF.

This clonotype was seen repeatedly, ten times or more. This chain connects TRBV6-1 to TRBJ1-5, with D hard to call. V gave up 6 bases and J gave up 0 bases, with 15 bases separating them. The germline V gene has CDR1 MNHNS and CDR2 SASEGT. There are 16 residues in the CDR3. CDR3 loop: CASSARHGYSNQPQHF. The CDR3 DNA follows: TGTGCCAGCAGCGCCCGTCATGGTTATAGCAATCAGCCCCAGCATTTT.

This clonotype was counted ten times or more. The chain links TRBV5-1 to TRBJ2-7, with TRBD1 identical over 11 bases. This CDR3 has 16 residues. Germline V gene sequence: CDR1 SGHRS, CDR2 YFSETQ. The trim removed 0 bases at V and 7 bases at J, leaving 9 bases unmatched. The CDR3: CASSLVVGTGGEEQYF. As DNA, the CDR3 is TGCGCCAGCAGCTTGGTCGTCGGGACAGGGGGTGAAGAGCAGTACTTC.

In this sample, this clonotype turned up many times. The chain couples TRBV12-3 or TRBV12-4 to TRBJ1-2, with TRBD1 as a possible D gene (6 bases). V was pared by 3 bases and J by 7 bases, with 15 bases between. The CDR3 covers 14 residues. CDR3 in amino acids: CASSLLQGIGGYTF. The CDR3 bases are TGTGCCAGCAGTTTGTTGCAGGGGATTGGTGGCTACACCTTC.

This clonotype was detected ten times or more. This rearrangement joins TRBV20-1 to TRBJ2-3; D unclear. The germline V gene has CDR1 DFQATT and CDR2 SNEGSKA (reference sequence). The V end was cut by 6 bases, the J end by 1 base, with 11 bases between. This CDR3 comprises 13 residues. In DNA form, the CDR3 reads TGCAGTGCCCCGAGCCCCCGCACAGATACGCAGTATTTT. This gives the protein CSAPSPRTDTQYF.

On this clonotype itself: A junction end diverges from the germline sequence, so it may reflect a read error. The V call is TRBV5-1, the J call TRBJ2-3; D assignment may be TRBD1 or TRBD2 (5 bases each). Per germline, CDR1 SGHRS and CDR2 YFSETQ. The CDR3 spans 16 residues. The CDR3 reads CANSLDPGDGTDTQYF. CDR3 DNA sequence: TGCGCCAACAGCTTGGACCCCGGGGACGGAACAGATACGCAGTATTTT.

This clonotype was counted ten times or more. The J gene is TRBJ2-3, the V gene TRBV5-1; TRBD2 aligns across 9 bases. Unmatched junction bases numbered 9, after V lost 4 bases and J lost 6 bases. CDR3 length: 15 residues. CDR1 and CDR2 from the germline V gene are SGHRS and YFSETQ. Here the CDR3 DNA reads TGCGCCAGCAGCATTGGCGGGGGGGCCGGGGATACGCAGTATTTT. Translation: CASSIGGGAGDTQYF.

This clonotype was seen at least ten times. The genes are TRBV20-1 and TRBJ2-2; D could derive from TRBD1 or TRBD2 (5 bases each). Germline loops: CDR1 DFQATT, CDR2 SNEGSKA (reference sequence). This CDR3 is built from 15 residues. V lost 6 bases to trimming and J lost 0 bases, with 14 bases between them. The DNA of the CDR3 is TGCAGTGCACCCCCGGGGCAGACGAACACCGGGGAGCTGTTTTTT. This encodes CSAPPGQTNTGELFF.

This clonotype showed up many times. The chain carries TRBV27 and TRBJ1-2, with 7 nucleotides matching TRBD1. The CDR3 is 13 amino acids. CDR1 and CDR2 from the germline V gene are MNHEY and SMNVEV (reference sequence). The J segment lost 4 bases and the V segment lost 6 bases, leaving 5 bases of the junction unmatched. CDR3 residues: CASRPQGGYGYTF. The DNA of the CDR3 is TGTGCCAGCAGGCCCCAGGGGGGCTATGGCTACACCTTC.

By proportion, this clonotype is large (0.1 to 1%). The V gene is TRBV20-1, the J gene TRBJ2-1, with D perhaps matching TRBD1 (5 bases). Trimming pared 3 bases from V and 6 bases from J, leaving 15 bases between. In germline, CDR1 is DFQATT, CDR2 SNEGSKA (reference sequence). The CDR3 consists of 14 residues. CDR3 nucleotide sequence: TGCAGTGCTAGGGCGACAGACCCCAGCAATGAGCAGTTCTTC. Its protein product is CSARATDPSNEQFF.

This clonotype was recorded at least ten times. The chain uses TRBV10-2 and TRBJ2-3; no reliable D call. The CDR3 covers 14 residues. Germline values: CDR1 WSHSY, CDR2 SAAADI. V shed 3 bases and J shed 2 bases, with 9 bases lying between them. CDR3 sequence: CASSETWVTDTQYF. CDR3 sequence (DNA): TGCGCCAGCAGTGAAACGTGGGTCACAGATACGCAGTATTTT.

About this clonotype itself: Since a much larger clone is just one base distant, this may be a read error. The chain links TRBV20-1 to TRBJ2-7; D is unclear. The length of the CDR3 is 12 residues. V lost 7 bases to trimming and J lost 2 bases, with 12 bases between them. Germline loops: CDR1 DFQATT, CDR2 SNEGSKA (reference sequence). As DNA, the CDR3 is TGCAGTGACATACACCTCCCCTACGAGCAGTACTTC. Residues: CSDIHLPYEQYF.

This clonotype has at least ten counts. V and J are TRBV5-1 and TRBJ2-3; D is unresolved. The CDR3 runs to 14 residues. Germline CDR1 SGHRS, CDR2 YFSETQ. With 0 bases removed from V and 1 base from J, the gap between germline ends came to 6 bases. The CDR3 DNA reads TGCGCCAGCAGCTTGGCCTCGGGCACAGATACGCAGTATTTT. It specifies CASSLASGTDTQYF.

This clonotype showed up many times. The chain is built from TRBV5-6 and TRBJ2-3; TRBD1 matches 8 bases. Trimming cost V 4 bases and J 2 bases; bases outside gene matches: 3. The germline CDR1 and CDR2 sequences are SGHDT and YYEEEE. The CDR3 has 14 amino acids. The CDR3 region is CASSQQGATDTQYF. CDR3 DNA sequence: TGTGCCAGCAGCCAGCAGGGGGCCACAGATACGCAGTATTTT.

This clonotype was seen ten or more times. The chain has TRBV12-3 or TRBV12-4 and TRBJ2-5; the D gene is possibly TRBD1 (5 bases). Trimming removed 0 bases from V and 7 bases from J, with 9 bases in between. The CDR3 has 13 amino acids. CDR3 in amino acids: CASSLAGVGTQYF. CDR3 in DNA: TGTGCCAGCAGTTTAGCAGGGGTCGGGACCCAGTACTTC.

This clonotype was counted at least ten times. This chain links TRBV5-6 with TRBJ2-2, with TRBD1 identical over 7 bases. CDR1 is SGHDT and CDR2 is YYEEEE in the germline V gene. This CDR3 is 15 amino acids long. V gave up 4 bases and J gave up 6 bases; unmatched junction bases: 9. The CDR3 loop reads CASSRDSPGSGELFF. The CDR3 nucleotides read TGTGCCAGCAGCCGGGACAGCCCCGGATCCGGGGAGCTGTTTTTT.

This clonotype was recorded many times. This chain uses TRBV12-3 or TRBV12-4 with TRBJ2-2, with no clear D. CDR3 length equals 14 residues. V lost 7 bases to trimming and J lost 0 bases, with 9 bases between them. As DNA, the CDR3 is TGTGCCAGCAAAGCACAGACGAACACCGGGGAGCTGTTTTTT. Protein product: CASKAQTNTGELFF.